Below are 25 T cell receptor beta chains sequenced from a single sample in a study of cytomegalovirus exposure and HLA in healthy donors. Primers included in the PCR were 60 Vbeta and 13 Jbeta primers. Data came from immunoSEQ multiplex PCR; TCRdb stores just in-frame clones and leaves some out. The sample comprises some 100,000 clones, about 70% of which are singletons, and approximately 12% rests with the top ten. The sequenced sample consisted of PBMCs. The receptors here all came from a woman between 35 and 50 years old in good health and CMV-seropositive.

The chain has TRBV29-1 and TRBJ2-7; D perhaps matches TRBD1 (5 bases). Germline CDR1 SQVTM, CDR2 ANQGSEA. This CDR3 is 13 amino acids long. The V end lost 0 bases, the J end lost 6 bases, and 12 bases lay between the germline ends. CDR3: CSVEDPQASEQYF. The CDR3 DNA sequence: TGCAGCGTTGAAGATCCACAGGCTAGCGAGCAGTACTTC.

This clone was seen a handful of times. The chain uses TRBV6-5 and TRBJ1-1; D is possibly TRBD1 (6 bases). Germline loops: CDR1 MNHEY, CDR2 SVGAGI. The V end was cut by 4 bases, the J end by 4 bases, with 16 bases between. This CDR3 comprises 15 residues. CDR3 residues: CASSSAGEGVTEAFF. In DNA, the CDR3 is TGTGCCAGCAGTTCGGCAGGGGAGGGTGTCACTGAAGCTTTCTTT.

The V call is TRBV27, the J call TRBJ2-2, with D hard to call. The germline CDR1 and CDR2 sequences are MNHEY and SMNVEV (reference sequence). V lost 5 bases, J lost 5 bases, and 12 bases lay in between. The length of the CDR3 is 14 residues. DNA of the CDR3: TGTGCCAGCAGTCTCCCCCCAGGAACCGGGGAGCTGTTTTTT. It codes for CASSLPPGTGELFF.

The chain carries TRBV10-3 and TRBJ1-2; 9 bases fit TRBD1. The germline CDR1 and CDR2 sequences are ENHRY and SYGVKD. Trimming took 6 bases from V and 8 from J; bases not matched to a gene: 10. This CDR3 region has 14 residues. Here the CDR3 reads CAISQTQGAQGYTF. The CDR3 DNA follows: TGTGCCATCAGCCAGACACAGGGGGCGCAGGGCTACACCTTC.

This clone was counted only a few times. The chain joins TRBV19 to TRBJ1-6; 9 nucleotides agree with TRBD1. With V trimmed by 10 bases and J by 7 bases, 5 bases remained unmatched. CDR1 LNHDA and CDR2 SQIVND come from the germline V gene (reference sequence). The CDR3 runs to 13 residues. In nucleotides, the CDR3 is TGTGCCACTAGGGGACAGGGAAATTCACCCCTCCACTTT. This encodes CATRGQGNSPLHF.

The gene calls are TRBV6-1 and TRBJ1-3, with 8 bases that match TRBD1. V shed 3 bases, J shed 3 bases, and the junction held 10 bases outside the gene matches. The CDR3 is made up of 17 amino acids. Looked up from germline, CDR1 is MNHNS and CDR2 is SASEGT. CDR3 coding DNA: TGTGCCAGCAGTGACGCAGGACGAACAGGGGGTGGAAACACCATATATTTT. It yields the protein CASSDAGRTGGGNTIYF.

This clone was seen a few times. The chain uses TRBV2 and TRBJ1-2; D is uncertain. This CDR3 spans 13 amino acids. The germline V gene has CDR1 SNHLY and CDR2 FYNNEI. Trimming removed 3 bases at V and 7 bases at J, with 12 bases between. The CDR3 protein is CASSDDRRGGYTF. The CDR3 DNA follows: TGTGCCAGCAGTGACGACCGCCGGGGTGGCTACACCTTC.

V and J are TRBV9 and TRBJ1-6; D is possibly TRBD1 (5 bases). The germline CDR1 and CDR2 sequences are SGDLS and YYNGEE. The CDR3 totals 16 residues. V was shortened by 1 base and J by 4 bases, with 12 bases between the two germline ends. The CDR3 DNA reads as TGTGCCAGCAGCGTATCCTATGGGACTTATAATTCACCCCTCCACTTT. Its protein product is CASSVSYGTYNSPLHF.

The V and J genes are TRBV6-5 and TRBJ1-2; 9 bases match TRBD1. The germline V gene has CDR1 MNHEY and CDR2 SVGAGI. J lost 6 bases, V lost 3 bases, and 2 bases had no gene match. The CDR3 is 13 residues long. CDR3 sequence (DNA): TGTGCCAGCAGTTATGGGACAGGGCATGGCTACACCTTC. This encodes CASSYGTGHGYTF.

The chain recombines TRBV28 with TRBJ1-5; possibly TRBD1 for D (5 bases). The V and J ends lost 5 bases and 2 bases respectively, with 10 bases between them. Per the germline V gene, CDR1 is MDHEN and CDR2 is SYDVKM. This CDR3 region has 14 residues. The CDR3 DNA reads TGTGCCAGCAGTCGGACACGTCGCAATCAGCCCCAGCATTTT. It yields the protein CASSRTRRNQPQHF.

V gene TRBV6-1 combines with J gene TRBJ2-7; 8 bases are a match to TRBD1. Trimming cost V 4 bases and J 4 bases; bases outside gene matches: 12. The CDR3 has 16 amino acids. Germline V lookup: CDR1 MNHNS, CDR2 SASEGT. DNA for the CDR3: TGTGCCAGCAGTGGGTTGGGCAGGGGGCTTAAGTACGAGCAGTACTTC. It translates to CASSGLGRGLKYEQYF.

This sequence joins TRBV28 and TRBJ2-4; D is perhaps TRBD2 (6 bases). Germline CDR1 reads MDHEN; CDR2 reads SYDVKM. Trimming shortened V by 5 bases and J by 1 base, and 15 bases separated the two germline ends. The CDR3 loop spans 16 amino acids. In DNA form, the CDR3 reads TGTGCCAGCAGTGGGCAGCCCGGGGGTGCCAAAAACATTCAGTACTTC. This sequence encodes CASSGQPGGAKNIQYF.

This sequence joins TRBV6-1 and TRBJ1-4; 10 nucleotides line up with TRBD1. Germline CDR1 reads MNHNS; CDR2 reads SASEGT. The CDR3 runs 15 residues. The J segment lost 8 bases and the V segment lost 1 base, leaving 4 bases of the junction unmatched. In nucleotides, the CDR3 is TGTGCCAGCAGTGAAGATGGGACAGGGGACGAAAAACTGTTTTTT. This sequence encodes CASSEDGTGDEKLFF.

The V call is TRBV9, the J call TRBJ1-5, with D uncertain. The CDR3 spans 14 residues. V was pared by 0 bases and J by 2 bases, with 6 bases between. Germline CDR1 and CDR2: SGDLS and YYNGEE. The chain's CDR3 is CASSVDSRNQPQHF. CDR3 nucleotides: TGTGCCAGCAGCGTAGACAGCCGCAATCAGCCCCAGCATTTT.

The chain uses TRBV25-1 and TRBJ2-3; 8 bases line up with TRBD2. Germline CDR1 reads MGHDK; CDR2 reads SYGVNS. V lost 4 bases, J lost 3 bases, and 6 bases stayed unmatched. The CDR3 sequence is 15 residues long. CDR3 sequence: CASSARGTSTDTQYF. The CDR3 coding sequence is TGTGCCAGCAGTGCTCGCGGGACTAGTACAGATACGCAGTATTTT. Full variable domain (outside the CDR3, taken from reference TRBV25-1 and TRBJ2-3): EADIYQTPRYLVIGTGKKITLECSQTMGHDKMYWYQQDPGMELHLIHYSYGVNSTEKGDLSSESTVSRIRTEHFPLTLESARPSHTSQYLCASSARGTSTDTQYFGPGTRLTVL.

The chain couples TRBV18 to TRBJ1-5; maybe TRBD1 (6 bases). Trimming stripped 2 bases from V and 9 bases from J, with 20 bases between. Germline-derived CDR1 and CDR2 are KGHSH and LQKENI. The CDR3 is made up of 16 amino acids. CDR3 in DNA: TGTGCCAGCTCACCAGAAGAACTGGGGGCGGGAGGGCCCCAGCATTTT. Translating gives CASSPEELGAGGPQHF.

The V gene is TRBV18, the J gene TRBJ1-5; D unclear. Between the trimmed V and J ends, which lost 5 bases and 0 bases, there was a span of 14 bases. The CDR3 is 16 residues long. Germline V lookup: CDR1 KGHSH, CDR2 LQKENI. The CDR3 here is CASSTRGSTSNQPQHF. The CDR3 DNA reads as TGTGCCAGCTCAACCCGAGGCAGCACTAGCAATCAGCCCCAGCATTTT.

The J gene is TRBJ2-5, the V gene TRBV7-8; D gene unclear. The V gene lost 8 bases and the J gene lost 5 bases, with 9 bases spanning the gap. CDR3 length equals 11 residues. Germline-derived CDR1 and CDR2 are SGHVS and FQNEAQ. CDR3 sequence reads: CASRSGETQYF. In DNA form, the CDR3 reads TGTGCCAGCCGCTCCGGGGAGACCCAGTACTTC.

This clone was counted a few times. This chain links TRBV19 with TRBJ1-3; D might be TRBD1 (5 bases). The CDR3 runs 15 residues. Trimming took off 3 bases at V and 4 bases at J, with 13 bases between the two ends. Germline V gene data show CDR1 as LNHDA and CDR2 as SQIVND (reference sequence). CDR3 nucleotides: TGTGCCAGTAGTATCCGGTCGGGGGTAGGAAACACCATATATTTT. It is translated as CASSIRSGVGNTIYF. The full variable domain, its missing parts supplied by reference TRBV19 and TRBJ1-3, is DGGITQSPKYLFRKEGQNVTLSCEQNLNHDAMYWYRQDPGQGLRLIYYSQIVNDFQKGDIAEGYSVSREKKESFPLTVTSAQKNPTAFYLCASSIRSGVGNTIYFGEGSWLTVV.

The gene calls are TRBV5-5 and TRBJ1-5; the D is unclear. This CDR3 spans 13 amino acids. V was pared by 2 bases and J by 3 bases, with 6 bases between. Looked up from germline, CDR1 is SGHKS and CDR2 is YYEKEE (reference sequence). The CDR3 protein is CASSFGSNQPQHF. The CDR3 DNA follows: TGTGCCAGCAGCTTCGGTTCCAATCAGCCCCAGCATTTT.

This clone was seen more than once but under ten times. This rearrangement joins TRBV5-4 to TRBJ2-7, with 8 bases matching TRBD2. The CDR3 length is 14 residues. The V and J ends lost 2 bases and 6 bases, in that order; junction bases with no gene match: 7. Looked up from germline, CDR1 is SGHNT and CDR2 is YYREEE (reference sequence). As DNA, the CDR3 is TGTGCCAGCAGCTTTAGCGGGGTGAGGGGCGAGCAGTACTTC. It translates to CASSFSGVRGEQYF. Looking up the rest from reference TRBV5-4 and TRBJ2-7 gives the full variable domain: ETGVTQSPTHLIKTRGQQVTLRCSSQSGHNTVSWYQQALGQGPQFIFQYYREEENGRGNFPPRFSGLQFPNYSSELNVNALELDDSALYLCASSFSGVRGEQYFGPGTRLTVT.

V is TRBV5-1 and J is TRBJ2-1; 7 bases match TRBD1. CDR3 size: 14 residues. CDR1 is SGHRS and CDR2 is YFSETQ in the germline V gene. The J segment lost 7 bases and the V segment lost 3 bases, leaving 7 bases of the junction unmatched. CDR3: CASSSTGIMNEQFF. The CDR3, as DNA: TGCGCCAGCAGCTCGACAGGGATCATGAATGAGCAGTTCTTC.

V and J are TRBV6-5 and TRBJ2-7; possible D gene TRBD2, 5 bases. Germline-derived CDR1 and CDR2 are MNHEY and SVGAGI. CDR3 length: 16 amino acids. Trimming removed 4 bases from V and 6 bases from J, with 22 bases in between. CDR3 DNA: TGTGCCAGCAGTTCGGGGTCCCGGACCCTAAAGGTCGAGCAGTACTTC. Protein sequence: CASSSGSRTLKVEQYF.

V is TRBV6-5 and J is TRBJ1-6, with unresolved D. With 7 bases removed from V and 3 bases from J, the gap between germline ends came to 13 bases. Germline V gene data show CDR1 as MNHEY and CDR2 as SVGAGI. The CDR3 runs 15 residues. The chain's CDR3 is CASKTASGYNSPLHF. The CDR3 nucleotides are TGTGCCAGCAAAACGGCCTCGGGCTATAATTCACCCCTCCACTTT.

This chain links TRBV19 with TRBJ2-1, with D perhaps matching TRBD1 (6 bases). CDR1 and CDR2 from the germline V gene are LNHDA and SQIVND (reference sequence). This CDR3 is 16 amino acids long. V was cut by 8 bases and J by 0 bases, with 17 bases left in between. This CDR3 reads CASSFSGVLSYNEQFF. In DNA form, the CDR3 reads TGTGCCAGTTCCTTTTCAGGGGTCCTCTCCTACAATGAGCAGTTCTTC.